This T cell receptor (beta chain) appears in the sequencing data of a study of shared clonotypes between healthy human individuals. Looking at the study overall: Three plates each covered CD4 naive and memory; CD8 naive two, CD8 memory one.

Whole-study findings and limits: It was only blood that was sampled, and tissue repertoires likely differ. Generation probability values for non-shared clonotypes were lower than those for clonotypes shared by all four donors.

CD4+ cells yielded CD45RA+ naive and CD45RA-negative memory subsets. Sequenced by immunoSEQ multiplex PCR; TCRdb stores in-frame clones only, minus some. The top ten hold about 0.52% of the sample, which has about 1.1 million clones, around 78% seen once. On this clone: Its antigen is undetermined.

The CDR3 covers 15 residues. Germline loops: CDR1 MNHNY, CDR2 SVGAGI (reference sequence). V gave up 6 bases and J gave up 4 bases; unmatched junction bases: 10. The genes are TRBV6-6 and TRBJ2-5; 8 bases are shared with TRBD1. This clonotype originated in a man between 18 and 29 years old in good health. Some clones in this sample may be carry-over from other donors' samples. Material: memory CD4+ T cells from PBMCs. Subset defined: CD45RA-negative fraction. CDR3 amino acids: CASSHMTGVGETQYF. CDR3 nucleotide sequence: TGTGCCAGCAGCCACATGACAGGGGTGGGAGAGACCCAGTACTTC.